The present TCR beta chain was sequenced within a study of CD8 T cells in Susac syndrome. Through negative isolation, CD4+ and CD8+ T cells were obtained, while TEMRA cells were enriched using FACS. In this sample, this clonotype turned up once. Its cognate antigen is unknown. Study results and caveats: It was acknowledged in the study that the number of individuals who were included in its TCR sequencing and HLA analysis was relatively small.

Per germline, CDR1 SEHNR and CDR2 FQNEAQ (reference sequence). The length of the CDR3 is 14 residues. With 5 bases removed from V and 4 bases from J, the gap between germline ends came to 14 bases. A quantity of about 0.5 to 1 ug RNA underwent reverse transcription using random hexamers. Amplification of TCR beta CDR3 spanned 54 Vbeta and 13 Jbeta via immunoSEQ multiplex PCR. TCRdb processed the immunoSEQ multiplex PCR reads anew with MiXCR; each CDR3 protein has one entry. In the table there are about 57,000 distinct CDR3 sequences, 93% of which are singletons. Material for sequencing was CD8+ T cells from PBMCs. The J gene is TRBJ1-2, the V gene TRBV7-9, with D perhaps matching TRBD1 (6 bases). This clonotype originated in a human donor with multiple sclerosis. The CDR3 DNA reads TGTGCCAGCAGCAACGACTGGGGGCGCTATGGCTACACCTTC. Its protein product is CASSNDWGRYGYTF.